This TCR beta chain is drawn from a study of blood T cell repertoires in COVID-19. Study at large: Sample material is recorded as cDNA or gDNA derived from T cells, B-cell-depleted T cells, or PBMCs.

Profiled with immunoSEQ multiplex PCR; TCRdb holds only in-frame clones, not every one. The sample records 350,000 to 450,000 clones, around nine tenths being singletons. J was trimmed by 5 bases and V by 0 bases; bases with no gene match: 7. CDR3 length: 18 residues. Germline V lookup: CDR1 MGHRA, CDR2 YSYEKL. This clone has just one count. Specimen: PBMCs or T cells enriched from blood (not recorded which). The chain uses TRBV4-1 and TRBJ2-2; 12 bases match TRBD2. The sequence came from a woman aged 18-35 years who had been exposed to COVID-19. The CDR3 DNA reads TGCGCCAGCAGCCAAGATTGGGCGACTAGCGGGAGAACCGGGGAGCTGTTTTTT. This gives the protein CASSQDWATSGRTGELFF.